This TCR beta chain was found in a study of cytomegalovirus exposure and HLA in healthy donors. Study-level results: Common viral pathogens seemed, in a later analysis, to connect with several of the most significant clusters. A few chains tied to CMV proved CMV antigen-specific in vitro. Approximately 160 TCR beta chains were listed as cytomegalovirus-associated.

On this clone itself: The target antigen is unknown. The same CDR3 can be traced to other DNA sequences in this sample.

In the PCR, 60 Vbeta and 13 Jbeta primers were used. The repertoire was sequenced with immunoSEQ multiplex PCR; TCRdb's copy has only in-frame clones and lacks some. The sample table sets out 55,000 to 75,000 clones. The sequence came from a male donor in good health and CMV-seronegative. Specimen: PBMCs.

The DNA for the CDR3 is TGCAGCGTTTTACTACAGGGGGCACTAGCCAAAAACATTCAGTACTTC. It codes for CSVLLQGALAKNIQYF. This rearrangement joins TRBV29-1 to TRBJ2-4; 9 nucleotides align to TRBD1. This CDR3 spans 16 amino acids. Germline V gene sequence: CDR1 SQVTM, CDR2 ANQGSEA. The junction had 8 bases not matched to a gene; V was cut back by 5 bases and J by 0 bases.